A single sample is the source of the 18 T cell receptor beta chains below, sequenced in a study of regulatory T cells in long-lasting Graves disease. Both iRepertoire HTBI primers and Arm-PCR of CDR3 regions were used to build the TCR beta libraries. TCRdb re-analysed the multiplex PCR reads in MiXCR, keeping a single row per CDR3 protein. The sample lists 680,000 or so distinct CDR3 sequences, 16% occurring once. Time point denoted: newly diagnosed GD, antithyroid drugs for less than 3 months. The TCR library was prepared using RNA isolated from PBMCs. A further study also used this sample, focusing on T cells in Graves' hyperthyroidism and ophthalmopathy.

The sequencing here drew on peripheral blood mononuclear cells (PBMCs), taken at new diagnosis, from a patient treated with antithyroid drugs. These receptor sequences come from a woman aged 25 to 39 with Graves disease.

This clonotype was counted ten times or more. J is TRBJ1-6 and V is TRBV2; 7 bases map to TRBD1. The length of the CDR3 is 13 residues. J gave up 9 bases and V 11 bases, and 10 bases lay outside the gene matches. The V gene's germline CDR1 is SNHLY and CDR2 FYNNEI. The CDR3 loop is CAGKTGIGSPLHF. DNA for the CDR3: TGTGCCGGAAAGACAGGGATAGGTTCACCCCTCCACTTT.

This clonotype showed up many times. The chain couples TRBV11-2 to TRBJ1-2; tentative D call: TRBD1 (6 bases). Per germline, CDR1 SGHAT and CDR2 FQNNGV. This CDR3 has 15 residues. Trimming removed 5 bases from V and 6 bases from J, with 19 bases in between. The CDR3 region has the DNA TGTGCCAGCAGCAAAGACCCAGGGGTTGGTGATGGCTACACCTTC. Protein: CASSKDPGVGDGYTF.

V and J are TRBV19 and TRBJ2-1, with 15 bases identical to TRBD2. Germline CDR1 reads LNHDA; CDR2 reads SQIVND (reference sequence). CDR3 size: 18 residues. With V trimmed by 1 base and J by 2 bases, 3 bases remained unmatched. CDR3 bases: TGTGCCAGTAGTATAGTTGGGACTAGCGGGGGGACCTACAATGAGCAGTTCTTC. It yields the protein CASSIVGTSGGTYNEQFF.

CDR3 bases: TGCAGTGCTAGAGGACAGAATAATTCACCCCTCCACTTT. Encoded protein: CSARGQNNSPLHF. V gene TRBV20-1 combines with J gene TRBJ1-6, with D perhaps matching TRBD1 (5 bases). There are 13 residues in the CDR3. The V and J ends lost 1 base and 5 bases respectively, with 6 bases between them. Germline CDR1 is DFQATT and CDR2 is SNEGSKA (reference sequence).

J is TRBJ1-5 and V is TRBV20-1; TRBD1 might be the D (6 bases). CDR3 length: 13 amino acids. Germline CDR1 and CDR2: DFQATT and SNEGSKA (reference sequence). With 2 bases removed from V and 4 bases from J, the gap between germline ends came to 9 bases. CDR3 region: CSARIGGNQPQHF. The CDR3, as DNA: TGCAGTGCTAGAATAGGGGGAAATCAGCCCCAGCATTTT.

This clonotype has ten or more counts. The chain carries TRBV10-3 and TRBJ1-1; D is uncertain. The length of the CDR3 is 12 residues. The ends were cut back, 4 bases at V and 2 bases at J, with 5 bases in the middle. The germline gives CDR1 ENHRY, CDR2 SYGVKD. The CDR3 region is CAISGVNTEAFF. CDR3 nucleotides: TGTGCCATCAGTGGAGTTAACACTGAAGCTTTCTTT.

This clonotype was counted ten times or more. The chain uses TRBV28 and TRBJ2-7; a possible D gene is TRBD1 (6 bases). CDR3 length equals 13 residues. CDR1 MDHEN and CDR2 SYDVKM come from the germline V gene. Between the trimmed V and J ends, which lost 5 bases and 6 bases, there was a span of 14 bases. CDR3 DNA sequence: TGTGCCAGCAGTCCGCCTGGGGGCCGCGAGCAGTACTTC. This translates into CASSPPGGREQYF.

The CDR3 is CSVDGGGPGLAADSSYEQYF. In DNA form, the CDR3 reads TGCAGCGTTGATGGGGGAGGTCCGGGACTAGCGGCAGATAGCTCCTACGAGCAGTACTTC. The gene calls are TRBV29-1 and TRBJ2-7; TRBD2 matches at 11 bases. After removal of 3 bases from V and 0 bases from J, the junction contained 19 bases not matched to a gene. CDR1 and CDR2 from the germline V gene are SQVTM and ANQGSEA. CDR3 length equals 20 residues.

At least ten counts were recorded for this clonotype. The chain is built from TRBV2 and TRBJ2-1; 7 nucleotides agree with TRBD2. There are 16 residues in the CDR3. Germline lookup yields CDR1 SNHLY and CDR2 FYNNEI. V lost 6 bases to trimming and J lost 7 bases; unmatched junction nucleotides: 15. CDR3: CASRSGAARIGNEQFF. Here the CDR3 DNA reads TGTGCCAGCAGGAGCGGGGCCGCCAGAATAGGTAATGAGCAGTTCTTC.

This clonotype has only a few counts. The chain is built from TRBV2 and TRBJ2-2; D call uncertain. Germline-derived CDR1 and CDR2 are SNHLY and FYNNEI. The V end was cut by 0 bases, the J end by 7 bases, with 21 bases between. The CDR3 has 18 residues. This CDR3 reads CASSEAADHLKFGGELFF. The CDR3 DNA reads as TGTGCCAGCAGTGAAGCCGCGGACCACTTGAAATTTGGCGGGGAGCTGTTTTTT.

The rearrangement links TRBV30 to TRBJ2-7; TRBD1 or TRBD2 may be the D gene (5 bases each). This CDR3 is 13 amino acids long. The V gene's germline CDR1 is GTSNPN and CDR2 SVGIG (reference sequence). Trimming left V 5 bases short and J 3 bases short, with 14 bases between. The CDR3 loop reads CAWGRDLGYEQYF. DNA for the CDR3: TGTGCCTGGGGCCGGGACCTTGGCTACGAGCAGTACTTC. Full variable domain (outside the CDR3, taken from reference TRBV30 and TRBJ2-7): SQTIHQWPATLVQPVGSPLSLECTVEGTSNPNLYWYRQAAGRGLQLLFYSVGIGQISSEVPQNLSASRPQDRQFILSSKKLLLSDSGFYLCAWGRDLGYEQYFGPGTRLTVT.

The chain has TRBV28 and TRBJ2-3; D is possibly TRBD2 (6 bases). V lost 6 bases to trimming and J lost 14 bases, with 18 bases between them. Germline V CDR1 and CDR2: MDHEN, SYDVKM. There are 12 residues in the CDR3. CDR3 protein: CASRETAGLGYF. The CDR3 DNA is TGTGCCAGCAGGGAGACCGCGGGGCTGGGGTATTTT.

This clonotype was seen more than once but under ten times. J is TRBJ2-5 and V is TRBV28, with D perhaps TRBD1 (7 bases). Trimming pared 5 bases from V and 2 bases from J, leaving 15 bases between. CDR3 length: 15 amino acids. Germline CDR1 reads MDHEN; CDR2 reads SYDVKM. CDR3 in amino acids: CASSIRQGGQETQYF. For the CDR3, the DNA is TGTGCCAGCAGTATACGACAGGGAGGACAAGAGACCCAGTACTTC.

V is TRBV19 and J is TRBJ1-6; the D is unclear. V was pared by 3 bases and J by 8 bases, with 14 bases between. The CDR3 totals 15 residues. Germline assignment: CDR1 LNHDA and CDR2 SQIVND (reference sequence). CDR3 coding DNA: TGTGCCAGTAGTATGATGGGGTCTATGGATTCACCCCTCCACTTT. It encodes CASSMMGSMDSPLHF.

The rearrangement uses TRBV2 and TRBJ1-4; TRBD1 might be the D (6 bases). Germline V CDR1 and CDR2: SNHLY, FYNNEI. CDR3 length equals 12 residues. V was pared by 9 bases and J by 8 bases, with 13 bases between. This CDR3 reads CASDTGSEKLFF. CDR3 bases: TGTGCCAGTGATACAGGGAGCGAAAAACTGTTTTTT.

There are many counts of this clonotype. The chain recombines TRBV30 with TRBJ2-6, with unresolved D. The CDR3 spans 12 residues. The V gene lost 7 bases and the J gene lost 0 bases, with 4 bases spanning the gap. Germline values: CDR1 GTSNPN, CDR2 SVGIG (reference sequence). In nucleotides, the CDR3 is TGTGCCTCTCACTCTGGGGCCAACGTCCTGACTTTC. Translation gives CASHSGANVLTF.

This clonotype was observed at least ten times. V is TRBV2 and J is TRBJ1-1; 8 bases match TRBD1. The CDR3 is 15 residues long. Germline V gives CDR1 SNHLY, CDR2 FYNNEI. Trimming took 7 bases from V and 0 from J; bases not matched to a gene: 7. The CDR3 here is CASIRQGSMNTEAFF. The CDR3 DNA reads TGTGCCAGCATCCGACAGGGGTCTATGAACACTGAAGCTTTCTTT.

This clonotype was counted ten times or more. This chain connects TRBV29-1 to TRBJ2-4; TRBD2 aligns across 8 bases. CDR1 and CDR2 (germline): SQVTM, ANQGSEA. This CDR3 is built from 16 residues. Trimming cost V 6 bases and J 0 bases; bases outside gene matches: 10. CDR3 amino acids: CSVTTGGSGAKNIQYF. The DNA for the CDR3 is TGCAGCGTCACAACGGGGGGGTCGGGAGCCAAAAACATTCAGTACTTC.